One and the same sample provided the 19 T cell receptor beta chains below, sequenced in a study of T cell repertoires in cytomegalovirus infection. TCRdb reprocessed the reads with MiXCR, giving one entry per CDR3 protein. The table lists roughly 120,000 distinct CDR3 sequences, around 30% of them singletons. These receptors have no known antigen. Source: CD8+ T cells from cultured PBMCs, taken from culture after CMV antigen stimulation. These receptor sequences come from a human donor in good health (CMV status not recorded). Some clones in this sample may be carry-over from other donors' samples.

The chain carries TRBV7-2 and TRBJ2-1; D is possibly TRBD2 (5 bases). In germline, CDR1 is SGHTA, CDR2 FQGNSA. V was pared by 3 bases and J by 2 bases, with 17 bases between. This CDR3 contains 17 residues. CDR3 sequence reads: CASSFIYASPPYNEQFF. The CDR3 DNA reads TGTGCCAGCAGCTTCATATATGCTAGCCCCCCCTACAATGAGCAGTTCTTC.

The rearrangement uses TRBV4-1 and TRBJ2-3, with 12 positions matching TRBD1. This CDR3 has 19 residues. CDR1 is MGHRA, CDR2 YSYEKL, per germline. V trimming: 4 bases; J trimming: 2 bases; junction bases outside the gene matches: 13. The DNA for the CDR3 is TGCGCCAGCAGCCTCCGACTCCCGGGACAGGGGGCGGTCACAGATACGCAGTATTTT. Translation gives CASSLRLPGQGAVTDTQYF.

V is TRBV11-2 and J is TRBJ1-5, with 9 bases identical to TRBD1. The CDR3 is made up of 14 amino acids. Germline CDR1 reads SGHAT; CDR2 reads FQNNGV. J was trimmed by 7 bases and V by 5 bases; bases with no gene match: 6. This CDR3 is CASSLGTGSQPQHF. DNA of the CDR3: TGTGCCAGCAGCCTCGGGACAGGGAGCCAGCCCCAGCATTTT.

This clonotype showed up many times. The chain links TRBV7-2 to TRBJ2-1; tentative D call: TRBD1 (6 bases). Germline values: CDR1 SGHTA, CDR2 FQGNSA. The CDR3 length is 15 residues. Trimming stripped 5 bases from V and 4 bases from J, with 15 bases between. CDR3 DNA: TGTGCCAGCAGCACTACCGGGACACCTTACAATGAGCAGTTCTTC. Translated, it gives CASSTTGTPYNEQFF.

In the case of this clonotype: At one end, the junction sequence differs from germline, possibly due to a read error. The chain links TRBV7-6 to TRBJ2-7; D possibly corresponds to TRBD2 (6 bases). Germline CDR1 is SGHVS and CDR2 is FNYEAQ. CDR3 length equals 14 residues. The CDR3 spells CASSVPDTGDEQHF. The DNA for the CDR3 is TGTGCCAGCAGCGTTCCCGACACGGGGGACGAGCAGCACTTC.

This clonotype was observed a few times. The J gene is TRBJ2-3, the V gene TRBV12-3 or TRBV12-4, with D perhaps given as TRBD1 or TRBD2 (6 bases each). The V end was cut by 3 bases, the J end by 0 bases, with 13 bases between. CDR3 length: 16 residues. This CDR3 reads CASSFDTGASTDTQYF. The DNA for the CDR3 is TGTGCCAGCAGTTTCGATACGGGGGCCAGCACAGATACGCAGTATTTT.

The CDR3 sequence: CASSLVRTPYEQYF. CDR3 DNA sequence: TGTGCCAGCAGCTTGGTACGGACCCCCTACGAGCAGTACTTC. The chain uses TRBV7-9 and TRBJ2-7; D is uncertain. The CDR3 spans 14 residues. V was shortened by 3 bases and J by 2 bases, with 11 bases between the two germline ends. Germline CDR1 and CDR2: SEHNR and FQNEAQ (reference sequence).

This clonotype appeared a few times. The chain links TRBV7-6 to TRBJ1-6; D perhaps matches TRBD1 (6 bases). V lost 4 bases to trimming and J lost 5 bases, with 18 bases between them. The V gene's germline CDR1 is SGHVS and CDR2 FNYEAQ. CDR3 length: 17 residues. This CDR3 reads CASSSRGGTGNNSPLHF. CDR3 nucleotides: TGTGCCAGCAGCTCAAGGGGGGGAACAGGGAATAATTCACCCCTCCACTTT.

The chain links TRBV6-5 to TRBJ2-3; the D gene is possibly TRBD1 (5 bases). Trimming left V 6 bases short and J 1 base short, with 14 bases between. CDR1 MNHEY and CDR2 SVGAGI come from the germline V gene. The CDR3 loop spans 15 amino acids. CDR3 protein: CASRTRAGGTDTQYF. In nucleotides, the CDR3 is TGTGCCAGCAGAACCAGGGCAGGAGGCACAGATACGCAGTATTTT.

This clonotype was observed at least ten times. This chain connects TRBV7-8 to TRBJ2-7; 7 positions match TRBD2. Trimming at V came to 1 base and at J to 3 bases, leaving 9 bases not matched to a gene. The CDR3 sequence is 16 residues long. In germline, CDR1 is SGHVS, CDR2 FQNEAQ. CDR3 protein: CASSLVGGKALYEQYF. DNA of the CDR3: TGTGCCAGCAGCTTAGTGGGAGGGAAGGCCCTCTACGAGCAGTACTTC. Full variable domain (outside the CDR3, taken from reference TRBV7-8 and TRBJ2-7): GAGVSQSPRYKVAKRGQDVALRCDPISGHVSLFWYQQALGQGPEFLTYFQNEAQLDKSGLPSDRFFAERPEGSVSTLKIQRTQQEDSAVYLCASSLVGGKALYEQYFGPGTRLTVT.

This clonotype was counted ten times or more. An end of the junction does not agree with germline; a read error may underlie this. This chain links TRBV7-2 with TRBJ1-2; 7 bases align to TRBD1. CDR3 length: 16 amino acids. Germline V gene lookup returns CDR1 SGHTA and CDR2 FQGNSA. The CDR3 coding sequence is TGTGCCAGCCTCCAAGGGCCCGCAGGGGGGCCTTTGGGAATCGCCTTC. This sequence encodes CASLQGPAGGPLGIAF. Looking up the rest from reference TRBV7-2 and TRBJ1-2 gives the full variable domain: GAGVSQSPSNKVTEKGKDVELRCDPISGHTALYWYRQSLGQGLEFLIYFQGNSAPDKSGLPSDRFSAERTGGSVSTLTIQRTQQEDSAVYLCASLQGPAGGPLGIAFGSGTRLTVV.

The chain employs TRBV7-9 and TRBJ1-6; 10 positions agree with TRBD1. V dropped 5 bases and J dropped 10; count of bases not matched to a gene: 5. The V gene's germline CDR1 is SEHNR and CDR2 FQNEAQ (reference sequence). The CDR3 has 14 amino acids. The DNA for the CDR3 is TGTGCCAGCAGCCCGACAGGGGGCTCATCACCCCTCCACTTT. Translation gives CASSPTGGSSPLHF.

V usage is TRBV20-1 and J usage is TRBJ1-5; possible D gene TRBD1, 6 bases. From germline, CDR1 is DFQATT and CDR2 SNEGSKA (reference sequence). This CDR3 spans 16 amino acids. Trimming took off 3 bases at V and 2 bases at J, with 17 bases between the two ends. The CDR3 sequence: CSASELQGLGNQPQHF. The CDR3, as DNA: TGCAGTGCTAGTGAATTACAGGGTCTCGGCAATCAGCCCCAGCATTTT.

This clonotype was seen many times. The chain carries TRBV6-2 or TRBV6-3 and TRBJ2-3, with a weak D call TRBD1 (6 bases). The CDR3 length is 15 residues. V lost 0 bases to trimming and J lost 5 bases, with 12 bases between them. Germline V CDR1 and CDR2: MNHEY, SVGEGT. The CDR3 bases are TGTGCCAGCAGTTACTCCACCGCGACAGGAGATACGCAGTATTTT. Amino acids: CASSYSTATGDTQYF.

This clonotype showed up just a few times. The chain links TRBV6-2 or TRBV6-3 to TRBJ2-7; D not resolved. The CDR3 sequence is 14 residues long. V was shortened by 5 bases and J by 1 base, with 12 bases between the two germline ends. Per germline, CDR1 MNHEY and CDR2 SVGEGT. CDR3 nucleotide sequence: TGTGCCAGCAGTCCCCCACCGGGTTCCTACGAGCAGTACTTC. Translation: CASSPPPGSYEQYF.

This clonotype has at least ten counts. The chain employs TRBV28 and TRBJ2-7, with D perhaps TRBD2 (7 bases). CDR1 is MDHEN and CDR2 is SYDVKM in the germline V gene. V was shortened by 3 bases and J by 4 bases, with 25 bases between the two germline ends. This CDR3 has 18 amino acids. This CDR3 reads CASSFGDVGASGKYEQYF. As DNA, the CDR3 is TGTGCCAGCAGTTTTGGGGATGTGGGGGCTAGCGGAAAGTACGAGCAGTACTTC. The variable domain in full, with the rest retrieved from reference TRBV28 and TRBJ2-7, is DVKVTQSSRYLVKRTGEKVFLECVQDMDHENMFWYRQDPGLGLRLIYFSYDVKMKEKGDIPEGYSVSREKKERFSLILESASTNQTSMYLCASSFGDVGASGKYEQYFGPGTRLTVT.

This clonotype was detected a few times. This rearrangement joins TRBV7-9 to TRBJ2-5; 7 nucleotides line up with TRBD2. The CDR3 sequence is 17 residues long. The V gene end was trimmed by 0 bases and the J gene end by 1 base; junction bases not matched to a gene: 8. CDR1 and CDR2 (germline): SEHNR, FQNEAQ (reference sequence). As DNA, the CDR3 is TGTGCCAGCAGCTTAGCGGGGAGGGCTAGACGCCAAGAGACCCAGTACTTC. It encodes CASSLAGRARRQETQYF.

This clonotype was seen more than once but under ten times. V and J are TRBV7-6 and TRBJ2-7; D possibly matches TRBD1 or TRBD2 (6 bases each). This CDR3 has 15 amino acids. The V end was cut by 2 bases, the J end by 5 bases, with 16 bases between. Looked up from germline, CDR1 is SGHVS and CDR2 is FNYEAQ. The CDR3 DNA reads as TGTGCCAGCAGCTTATTTCGGGGGCCGGGGAACGAGCAGTACTTC. This codes for CASSLFRGPGNEQYF.

This clonotype occurred a few times. The gene calls are TRBV19 and TRBJ2-7, with TRBD1 matching over 10 bases. CDR3 length equals 17 residues. The germline V gene has CDR1 LNHDA and CDR2 SQIVND (reference sequence). V dropped 6 bases and J dropped 0; count of bases not matched to a gene: 11. The CDR3 DNA sequence: TGTGCCAGTAGCAACAAACGGGGACAGGGGAGCTCCTACGAGCAGTACTTC. Translation gives CASSNKRGQGSSYEQYF.